This TCR beta chain was found in a study of beta chain features in type 1 diabetes. This clone was counted only a few times. In the same sample, other DNA sequences code for this CDR3. Every isolated RNA sample was fully reverse transcribed, so sequencing captured expressed TCRB transcripts. Clones were read by immunoSEQ multiplex PCR, and TCRdb kept only the in-frame ones, dropping some. Here the sample spans 680,000 or so clones, 15% to 17% being singletons. The TCR sequence derives from a man aged 18 to 29 in good health. The specimen sequenced was naive CD4+ T cells from blood.

The CDR3 region is CASSPKGTTEAFF. The CDR3 DNA sequence: TGTGCCAGCTCCCCGAAAGGGACCACTGAAGCTTTCTTT. V and J are TRBV18 and TRBJ1-1; maybe TRBD1 (5 bases). The V end lost 6 bases, the J end lost 4 bases, and 12 bases lay between the germline ends. There are 13 residues in the CDR3. Germline assignment: CDR1 KGHSH and CDR2 LQKENI.